The rows below give T cell receptor beta chains drawn from one sample of a study of blood T cell repertoires in COVID-19. Assay: immunoSEQ multiplex PCR; the TCRdb copy retains only in-frame clones and omits some. The data show about 200,000 clones, with roughly nine tenths seen just once and roughly 2.4% held by the top ten. Sequences were obtained from peripheral blood. All receptors come from a woman aged 45 to 65 with acute or convalescent COVID-19. The CDR3 runs from the conserved cysteine through the conserved F or W. The D gene is left open where the match is weak. Only some rows state a clone size, as once, few, many or a class for expanded clones.

D gene: TRBD1
V gene: TRBV5-5
clone size: .
J gene: TRBJ1-4
CDR3 protein: CASSLVPGQAEKLFF
CDR3 DNA: TGTGCCAGCAGCTTGGTTCCGGGACAGGCCGAAAAACTGTTTTTT

D gene: TRBD1
V gene: TRBV11-3
clone size: .
J gene: TRBJ1-1
CDR3 protein: CASSTGTGGSSRTEAFF
CDR3 DNA: TGTGCCAGCAGCACTGGGACAGGGGGGAGCAGTCGGACTGAAGCTTTCTTT

D gene: TRBD1
V gene: TRBV4-3
clone size: .
J gene: TRBJ1-6
CDR3 protein: CASSQDSSQGSSYNSPLHF
CDR3 DNA: TGCGCCAGCAGCCAAGATTCGTCACAGGGGAGCTCCTATAATTCACCCCTCCACTTT

D gene: TRBD1
V gene: TRBV5-6
clone size: .
J gene: TRBJ1-5
CDR3 protein: CASSQDRGGQPQHF
CDR3 DNA: TGTGCCAGCAGCCAAGACAGGGGGGGTCAGCCCCAGCATTTT

D gene: .
V gene: TRBV19
clone size: .
J gene: TRBJ1-1
CDR3 protein: CASSSRKKIRTDITFF
CDR3 DNA: TGTGCCAGTAGTTCCCGCAAGAAGATTAGGACAGATATAACTTTCTTT

D gene: TRBD1
V gene: TRBV7-8
clone size: .
J gene: TRBJ2-1
CDR3 protein: CASSVGQGGEQFF
CDR3 DNA: TGTGCCAGCAGCGTCGGACAGGGGGGTGAGCAGTTCTTC

D gene: .
V gene: TRBV7-9
clone size: once
J gene: TRBJ1-2
CDR3 protein: CASSLGNLYGYTF
CDR3 DNA: TGTGCCAGCAGCTTAGGTAATCTGTATGGCTACACCTTC

D gene: TRBD2
V gene: TRBV3-1/TRBV3-2
clone size: .
J gene: TRBJ2-1
CDR3 protein: CASSQDSRFSGRAGDEQFF
CDR3 DNA: TGTGCCAGCAGCCAAGATTCCAGGTTTAGCGGGAGGGCCGGAGATGAGCAGTTCTTC

D gene: .
V gene: TRBV28
clone size: .
J gene: TRBJ2-3
CDR3 protein: CATSRGSDTQYF
CDR3 DNA: TGTGCCACCTCCCGGGGGTCTGATACGCAGTATTTT

D gene: .
V gene: TRBV12-1
clone size: few
J gene: TRBJ1-3
CDR3 protein: CASFAGGNTIYF
CDR3 DNA: .

D gene: .
V gene: TRBV5-4
clone size: .
J gene: TRBJ2-3
CDR3 protein: CASSLFPPERSTDTQYF
CDR3 DNA: TGTGCCAGCAGCTTGTTCCCGCCTGAGCGGAGCACAGATACGCAGTATTTT

D gene: .
V gene: TRBV11-3
clone size: .
J gene: TRBJ1-2
CDR3 protein: CASSPEMGSSGYTF
CDR3 DNA: TGTGCCAGCAGCCCCGAAATGGGTTCTAGTGGCTACACCTTC

D gene: .
V gene: TRBV18
clone size: .
J gene: TRBJ1-1
CDR3 protein: CASSPSRSGWMNTEAFF
CDR3 DNA: TGTGCCAGCTCACCTAGTCGTTCAGGGTGGATGAACACTGAAGCTTTCTTT

D gene: .
V gene: TRBV6-2/TRBV6-3
clone size: few
J gene: TRBJ2-2
CDR3 protein: CASSRGTGELFF
CDR3 DNA: TGTGCCAGCAGTCGGGGGACGGGGGAGCTGTTTTTT

D gene: TRBD2
V gene: TRBV6-4
clone size: .
J gene: TRBJ2-3
CDR3 protein: CASSLSGLAGGEDTQYF
CDR3 DNA: TGTGCCAGCAGTCTTTCGGGACTAGCGGGCGGGGAAGATACGCAGTATTTT

D gene: .
V gene: TRBV7-2
clone size: .
J gene: TRBJ2-7
CDR3 protein: CASSLTQGVYEQYF
CDR3 DNA: TGTGCCAGCAGCTTAACGCAGGGTGTTTACGAGCAGTACTTC

D gene: .
V gene: TRBV6-6
clone size: .
J gene: TRBJ2-5
CDR3 protein: CASSWGGGGQETQYF
CDR3 DNA: TGTGCCAGCAGTTGGGGGGGCGGCGGCCAAGAGACCCAGTACTTC

D gene: TRBD1
V gene: TRBV3-1/TRBV3-2
clone size: .
J gene: TRBJ2-5
CDR3 protein: CASSASSGTGGIQTQYF
CDR3 DNA: TGTGCCAGCAGCGCGTCTTCCGGGACAGGGGGGATCCAGACCCAGTACTTC

D gene: TRBD2
V gene: TRBV29-1
clone size: .
J gene: TRBJ2-1
CDR3 protein: CSVVGGRASYNEQFF
CDR3 DNA: TGCAGCGTTGTTGGCGGGAGGGCCTCCTACAATGAGCAGTTCTTC

D gene: .
V gene: TRBV5-1
clone size: .
J gene: TRBJ2-5
CDR3 protein: CASSLARAGETQYF
CDR3 DNA: TGCGCCAGCAGCTTGGCCAGAGCAGGGGAGACCCAGTACTTC

D gene: .
V gene: TRBV10-3
clone size: once
J gene: TRBJ2-5
CDR3 protein: CAISKPEETQYF
CDR3 DNA: TGTGCCATCAGCAAACCGGAAGAGACCCAGTACTTC

D gene: .
V gene: TRBV28
clone size: few
J gene: TRBJ1-2
CDR3 protein: CASSLTSAGSTF
CDR3 DNA: TGTGCCAGCAGTTTAACCTCGGCAGGATCCACCTTC

D gene: .
V gene: TRBV12-3/TRBV12-4
clone size: .
J gene: TRBJ1-2
CDR3 protein: CASSLGGGGYTF
CDR3 DNA: TGTGCCAGCAGTTTGGGGGGAGGCGGCTACACCTTC

D gene: .
V gene: TRBV12-3/TRBV12-4
clone size: .
J gene: TRBJ1-2
CDR3 protein: CASSAGVDGYTF
CDR3 DNA: TGTGCCAGCAGCGCAGGGGTGGATGGCTACACCTTC

D gene: .
V gene: TRBV12-3/TRBV12-4
clone size: .
J gene: TRBJ1-5
CDR3 protein: CASTRDYLVPQHF
CDR3 DNA: TGTGCCAGCACCCGGGACTATCTGGTGCCCCAGCATTTT

D gene: TRBD1
V gene: TRBV10-2
clone size: .
J gene: TRBJ1-3
CDR3 protein: CASSGDRGDTIYF
CDR3 DNA: TGCGCCAGCAGTGGGGACAGGGGTGACACCATATATTTT

D gene: .
V gene: TRBV18
clone size: .
J gene: TRBJ2-7
CDR3 protein: CASSPAQGGSEQYF
CDR3 DNA: TGTGCCAGCTCACCAGCACAGGGTGGCAGCGAGCAGTACTTC

D gene: .
V gene: TRBV27
clone size: .
J gene: TRBJ2-1
CDR3 protein: CASSLSQGYLNEQFF
CDR3 DNA: TGTGCCAGCAGTTTATCTCAGGGTTACCTCAATGAGCAGTTCTTC

D gene: TRBD2
V gene: TRBV5-4
clone size: once
J gene: TRBJ2-7
CDR3 protein: CASSLAGGISYEQYF
CDR3 DNA: TGTGCCAGCAGCTTAGCGGGGGGGATATCCTACGAGCAGTACTTC

D gene: .
V gene: TRBV2
clone size: .
J gene: TRBJ2-6
CDR3 protein: CASTFDEATGANVLTF
CDR3 DNA: TGTGCCAGCACCTTCGATGAAGCGACTGGGGCCAACGTCCTGACTTTC

D gene: TRBD1
V gene: TRBV5-6
clone size: .
J gene: TRBJ2-7
CDR3 protein: CASSLARTGTAPYEQYF
CDR3 DNA: TGTGCCAGCAGCTTGGCCCGAACAGGGACAGCACCCTACGAGCAGTACTTC

D gene: TRBD2
V gene: TRBV7-2
clone size: .
J gene: TRBJ2-1
CDR3 protein: CASSRQREGGEQFF
CDR3 DNA: TGTGCCAGCAGCCGCCAGCGGGAGGGGGGTGAGCAGTTCTTC

D gene: .
V gene: TRBV19
clone size: .
J gene: TRBJ2-1
CDR3 protein: CASSTLDEQFF
CDR3 DNA: TGTGCCAGTAGTACCCTTGATGAGCAGTTCTTC

D gene: .
V gene: TRBV19
clone size: .
J gene: TRBJ2-5
CDR3 protein: CASSIGTAQETQYF
CDR3 DNA: TGTGCCAGTAGTATAGGGACAGCCCAAGAGACCCAGTACTTC

D gene: .
V gene: TRBV27
clone size: .
J gene: TRBJ2-5
CDR3 protein: CASSRLGYQETQYF
CDR3 DNA: TGTGCCAGCAGCAGACTAGGCTATCAAGAGACCCAGTACTTC

D gene: .
V gene: TRBV5-6
clone size: .
J gene: TRBJ2-3
CDR3 protein: CASSSRGTDTQYF
CDR3 DNA: TGTGCCAGCAGTTCCCGAGGCACAGATACGCAGTATTTT

D gene: .
V gene: TRBV7-9
clone size: .
J gene: TRBJ2-7
CDR3 protein: CASSLAQGYEQYF
CDR3 DNA: TGTGCCAGCAGCTTAGCACAGGGTTACGAGCAGTACTTC

D gene: TRBD2
V gene: TRBV11-2
clone size: .
J gene: TRBJ2-3
CDR3 protein: CASSLASGGARDAQYF
CDR3 DNA: TGTGCCAGCAGCTTAGCTAGCGGGGGGGCGAGAGATGCGCAGTATTTT

D gene: .
V gene: TRBV18
clone size: .
J gene: TRBJ1-2
CDR3 protein: CASSLEGSYTF
CDR3 DNA: TGTGCCAGCTCACTAGAGGGTTCCTACACCTTC

D gene: .
V gene: TRBV14
clone size: once
J gene: TRBJ2-2
CDR3 protein: CASSRLSGSYTGELFF
CDR3 DNA: TGTGCCAGCAGCCGTCTTTCAGGGTCTTACACCGGGGAGCTGTTTTTT

D gene: .
V gene: TRBV7-2
clone size: .
J gene: TRBJ2-2
CDR3 protein: CASSPLRENTGELFF
CDR3 DNA: TGTGCCAGCAGCCCCCTTCGGGAGAACACCGGGGAGCTGTTTTTT

D gene: .
V gene: TRBV27
clone size: few
J gene: TRBJ2-4
CDR3 protein: CASSPRRDFPLNIQYF
CDR3 DNA: TGTGCCAGCAGTCCCAGAAGGGACTTCCCTTTAAACATTCAGTACTTC

D gene: .
V gene: TRBV7-2
clone size: .
J gene: TRBJ2-2
CDR3 protein: CASSPRIGGGGGTTGELFF
CDR3 DNA: TGTGCCAGCAGCCCCAGGATCGGGGGAGGGGGTGGAACCACCGGGGAGCTGTTTTTT

D gene: TRBD1
V gene: TRBV5-1
clone size: .
J gene: TRBJ1-4
CDR3 protein: CASSPGTGGEKLFF
CDR3 DNA: TGCGCCAGCAGCCCTGGAACAGGGGGAGAAAAACTGTTTTTT

D gene: TRBD2
V gene: TRBV19
clone size: .
J gene: TRBJ2-1
CDR3 protein: CASSSVAGGPYNEQFF
CDR3 DNA: TGTGCCAGTAGTTCGGTTGCGGGGGGGCCGTACAATGAGCAGTTCTTC

D gene: .
V gene: TRBV11-3
clone size: .
J gene: TRBJ2-3
CDR3 protein: CASSRTPIPTDTQYF
CDR3 DNA: TGTGCCAGCAGCCGGACACCTATTCCCACAGATACGCAGTATTTT

D gene: .
V gene: TRBV15
clone size: few
J gene: TRBJ2-6
CDR3 protein: CATRARSGANVLTF
CDR3 DNA: TGTGCCACCAGGGCACGAAGTGGGGCCAACGTCCTGACTTTC

D gene: .
V gene: TRBV7-2
clone size: .
J gene: TRBJ2-2
CDR3 protein: CASSLDRPGNTGELFF
CDR3 DNA: TGTGCCAGCAGCTTAGACAGGCCAGGGAACACCGGGGAGCTGTTTTTT

D gene: TRBD2
V gene: TRBV11-3
clone size: .
J gene: TRBJ2-3
CDR3 protein: CASSRGGAGGTDTQYF
CDR3 DNA: TGTGCCAGCAGCCGAGGAGGAGCGGGGGGCACAGATACGCAGTATTTT

D gene: TRBD2
V gene: TRBV7-3
clone size: .
J gene: TRBJ2-1
CDR3 protein: CASSKGTSGGAMNEQFF
CDR3 DNA: TGTGCCAGCAGCAAAGGGACTAGCGGGGGGGCGATGAATGAGCAGTTCTTC

D gene: TRBD2
V gene: TRBV7-9
clone size: .
J gene: TRBJ2-1
CDR3 protein: CASSLDLAGTSYNEQFF
CDR3 DNA: TGTGCCAGCAGCTTAGACTTAGCGGGGACCTCCTACAATGAGCAGTTCTTC

D gene: .
V gene: TRBV9
clone size: .
J gene: TRBJ2-3
CDR3 protein: CASSVGVEGTDTQYF
CDR3 DNA: TGTGCCAGCAGCGTAGGTGTGGAGGGCACAGATACGCAGTATTTT

D gene: TRBD1
V gene: TRBV4-1
clone size: .
J gene: TRBJ1-2
CDR3 protein: CASSQGSTGASLYGYTF
CDR3 DNA: TGCGCCAGCAGCCAAGGGTCGACAGGGGCATCGCTCTATGGCTACACCTTC

D gene: .
V gene: TRBV2
clone size: .
J gene: TRBJ1-3
CDR3 protein: CASSGTTGTGNTIYF
CDR3 DNA: TGTGCCAGCAGTGGAACAACAGGGACAGGAAACACCATATATTTT

D gene: TRBD1
V gene: TRBV6-2/TRBV6-3
clone size: .
J gene: TRBJ2-5
CDR3 protein: CASSPGTGVQETQYF
CDR3 DNA: TGTGCCAGCAGTCCCGGGACAGGGGTTCAAGAGACCCAGTACTTC

D gene: TRBD1
V gene: TRBV6-4
clone size: .
J gene: TRBJ1-2
CDR3 protein: CASSEGGGHYGYTF
CDR3 DNA: TGTGCCAGCAGTGAAGGAGGGGGCCACTATGGCTACACCTTC

D gene: .
V gene: TRBV5-1
clone size: .
J gene: TRBJ1-5
CDR3 protein: CASSLGEGSNQPQHF
CDR3 DNA: TGCGCCAGCAGCCTGGGTGAAGGGAGTAATCAGCCCCAGCATTTT

D gene: TRBD1
V gene: TRBV11-2
clone size: .
J gene: TRBJ1-5
CDR3 protein: CASSLGNRAGQENQPQHF
CDR3 DNA: TGTGCCAGCAGCTTAGGCAACCGAGCTGGACAGGAGAATCAGCCCCAGCATTTT